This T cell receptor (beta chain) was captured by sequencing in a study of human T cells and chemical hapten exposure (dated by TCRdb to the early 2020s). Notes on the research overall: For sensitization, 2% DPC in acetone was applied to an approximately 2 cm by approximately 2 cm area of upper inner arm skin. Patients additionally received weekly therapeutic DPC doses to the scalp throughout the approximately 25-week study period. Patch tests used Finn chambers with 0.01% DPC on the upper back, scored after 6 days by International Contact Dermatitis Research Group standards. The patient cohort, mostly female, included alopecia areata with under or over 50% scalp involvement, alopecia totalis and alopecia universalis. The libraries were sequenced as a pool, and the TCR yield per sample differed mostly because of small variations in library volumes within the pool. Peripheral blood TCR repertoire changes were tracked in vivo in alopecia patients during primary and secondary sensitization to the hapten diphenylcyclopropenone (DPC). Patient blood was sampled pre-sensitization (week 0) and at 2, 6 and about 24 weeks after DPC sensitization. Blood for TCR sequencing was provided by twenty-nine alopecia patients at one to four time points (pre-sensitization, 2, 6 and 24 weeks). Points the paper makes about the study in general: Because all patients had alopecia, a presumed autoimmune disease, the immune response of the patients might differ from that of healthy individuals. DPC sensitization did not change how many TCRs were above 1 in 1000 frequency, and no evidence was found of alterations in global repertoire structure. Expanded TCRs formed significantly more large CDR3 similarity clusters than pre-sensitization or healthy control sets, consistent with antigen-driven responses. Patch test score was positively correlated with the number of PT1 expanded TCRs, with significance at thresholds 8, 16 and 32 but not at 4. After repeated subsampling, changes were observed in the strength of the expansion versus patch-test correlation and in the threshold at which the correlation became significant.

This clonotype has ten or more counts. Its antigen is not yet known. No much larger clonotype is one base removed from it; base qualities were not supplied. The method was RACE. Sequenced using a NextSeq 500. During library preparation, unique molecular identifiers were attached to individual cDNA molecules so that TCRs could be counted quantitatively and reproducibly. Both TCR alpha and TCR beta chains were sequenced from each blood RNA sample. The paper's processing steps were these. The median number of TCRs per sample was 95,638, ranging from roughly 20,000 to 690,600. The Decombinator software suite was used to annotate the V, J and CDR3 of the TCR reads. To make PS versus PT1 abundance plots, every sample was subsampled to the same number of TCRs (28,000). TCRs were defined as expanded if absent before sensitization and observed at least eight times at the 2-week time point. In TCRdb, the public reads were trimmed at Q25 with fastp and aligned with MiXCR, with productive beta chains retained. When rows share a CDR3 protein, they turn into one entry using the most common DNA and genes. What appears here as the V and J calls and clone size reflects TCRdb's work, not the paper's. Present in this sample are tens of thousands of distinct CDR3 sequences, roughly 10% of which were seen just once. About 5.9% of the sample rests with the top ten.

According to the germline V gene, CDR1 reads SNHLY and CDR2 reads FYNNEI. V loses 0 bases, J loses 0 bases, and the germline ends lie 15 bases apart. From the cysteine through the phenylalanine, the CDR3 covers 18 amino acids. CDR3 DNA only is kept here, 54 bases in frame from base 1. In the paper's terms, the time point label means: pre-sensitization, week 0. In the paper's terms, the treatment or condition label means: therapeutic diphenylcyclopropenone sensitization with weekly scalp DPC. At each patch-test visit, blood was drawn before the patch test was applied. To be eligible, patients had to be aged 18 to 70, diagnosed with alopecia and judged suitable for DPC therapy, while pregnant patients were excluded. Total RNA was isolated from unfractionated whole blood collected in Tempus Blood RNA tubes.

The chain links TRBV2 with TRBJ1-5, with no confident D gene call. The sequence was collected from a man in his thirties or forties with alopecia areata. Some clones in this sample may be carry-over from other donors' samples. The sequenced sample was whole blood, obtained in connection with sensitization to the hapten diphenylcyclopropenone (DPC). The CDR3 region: CASSEALAAYYSNQPQHF. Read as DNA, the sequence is TGTGCCAGCAGTGAAGCGCTTGCAGCCTACTATAGCAATCAGCCCCAGCATTTT.